These 14 T cell receptor beta chains share one sample of origin, sequenced in a study of response to subunit inactivated influenza vaccine. MiXCR, applied by TCRdb to the RT-PCR reads, yields one record per CDR3 protein. In the table there are hundreds of thousands of distinct CDR3 sequences, approximately 14% of which are singletons. The sample in question was PBMCs from blood, obtained approximately 15 days before vaccination. Every receptor here comes from a man aged 50 to 60 who received an inactivated influenza vaccine.

This clonotype has more than one count but fewer than ten. The chain uses TRBV18 and TRBJ1-1, with D possibly matching TRBD1 (5 bases). The germline V and J ends were trimmed by 2 bases and 4 bases, with 14 bases remaining between them. In germline, CDR1 is KGHSH, CDR2 LQKENI. This CDR3 is 15 amino acids long. CDR3 in DNA: TGTGCCAGCTCACCAAGTCGGGACGCTGGCACTGAAGCTTTCTTT. Protein sequence: CASSPSRDAGTEAFF.

This sequence joins TRBV6-4 and TRBJ2-1; 12 positions match TRBD2. The germline V gene has CDR1 MRHNA and CDR2 SNTAGT. V lost 5 bases and J lost 5; bases outside the gene matches: 7. The CDR3 consists of 16 residues. The CDR3 reads CASSHGLAGTHNEQFF. The CDR3 region has the DNA TGTGCCAGCAGTCACGGACTAGCGGGAACCCACAATGAGCAGTTCTTC.

The chain carries TRBV20-1 and TRBJ2-1, with 7 bases identical to TRBD2. CDR1 is DFQATT, CDR2 SNEGSKA, per germline (reference sequence). V gave up 2 bases and J gave up 4 bases; unmatched junction bases: 5. This CDR3 is built from 14 residues. DNA of the CDR3: TGCAGTGCTAGAAGGGCCGGGGGGTACAATGAGCAGTTCTTC. Amino acid sequence: CSARRAGGYNEQFF.

This clonotype came up a few times. CDR3 protein: CASRPEGRLNTEAFF. The CDR3 region has the DNA TGTGCCAGCAGGCCCGAAGGACGGTTGAACACTGAAGCTTTCTTT. The V gene is TRBV12-3 or TRBV12-4, the J gene TRBJ1-1; no reliable D call. V gave up 6 bases and J gave up 0 bases, with 14 bases separating them. This CDR3 region has 15 residues.

The chain recombines TRBV12-3 or TRBV12-4 with TRBJ1-1, with D unclear. Deletions cut 6 bases from V and 0 bases from J, with 11 bases between. The CDR3 sequence is 14 residues long. CDR3 in amino acids: CASSRRTLNTEAFF. The CDR3 DNA reads TGTGCCAGCAGCCGCCGGACGTTGAACACTGAAGCTTTCTTT.

A few counts support this clonotype. The J gene is TRBJ1-1, the V gene TRBV28; a weak D match, TRBD1 (6 bases). The CDR3 consists of 14 residues. Germline-derived CDR1 and CDR2 are MDHEN and SYDVKM. V lost 3 bases and J 11 bases, leaving 19 bases between the germline ends. The CDR3 reads CASSFGRGPYGAFF. CDR3 DNA: TGTGCCAGCAGTTTTGGACGGGGGCCTTATGGGGCTTTCTTT.

At least ten counts were recorded for this clonotype. The CDR3 protein is CASSSGREESNEQFF. Written as DNA, the CDR3 is TGTGCCTCTAGTTCGGGTAGGGAAGAGTCCAATGAGCAGTTCTTC. This rearrangement joins TRBV12-3 or TRBV12-4 to TRBJ2-1, with unresolved D. Trimming took off 11 bases at V and 6 bases at J, with 23 bases between the two ends. The length of the CDR3 is 15 residues.

The gene calls are TRBV5-1 and TRBJ2-1; possibly TRBD1 or TRBD2 for D (5 bases each). This CDR3 comprises 15 residues. CDR1 is SGHRS and CDR2 is YFSETQ in the germline V gene. V was shortened by 4 bases and J by 4 bases, with 15 bases between the two germline ends. The CDR3 loop reads CASSLLGTDYNEQFF. For the CDR3, the DNA is TGCGCCAGCAGCCTACTCGGGACGGATTACAATGAGCAGTTCTTC.

As concerns this clonotype: A much more abundant neighbour one base away suggests this may be a read error. The genes are TRBV7-3 and TRBJ2-2; TRBD2 agrees at 9 bases. The CDR3 covers 16 residues. The V gene's germline CDR1 is SGHTA and CDR2 FQGTGA. The DNA for the CDR3 is TGTGCCAGCAGCCGAATAGCGGGAGCGGGTACCGGGAAGCTGTTTTTT. Translated, it gives CASSRIAGAGTGKLFF.

This clonotype showed up many times. The chain is built from TRBV29-1 and TRBJ2-5, with D perhaps assigned TRBD1 or TRBD2 (5 bases each). Germline CDR1 is SQVTM and CDR2 is ANQGSEA. V lost 8 bases and J 2 bases, leaving 9 bases between the germline ends. There are 11 residues in the CDR3. The CDR3 sequence: CSWGSQETQYF. CDR3 DNA: TGCAGCTGGGGGTCGCAAGAGACCCAGTACTTC.

This clonotype showed up just a few times. The chain recombines TRBV4-1 with TRBJ2-7; D possibly uses TRBD1 or TRBD2 (5 bases each). The germline V gene has CDR1 MGHRA and CDR2 YSYEKL. V was shortened by 1 base and J by 3 bases, with 16 bases between the two germline ends. The CDR3 runs 16 residues. The CDR3 reads CASSQAPGPFLYEQYF. The CDR3 nucleotides read TGCGCCAGCAGCCAAGCACCGGGACCGTTCCTCTACGAGCAGTACTTC.

This clonotype was detected a few times. The genes are TRBV5-5 and TRBJ2-3, with 9 bases that match TRBD2. CDR3 length: 15 amino acids. Losses at the gene ends were 2 bases for V and 1 base for J; bases not matched to a gene: 2. Germline V gene sequence: CDR1 SGHKS, CDR2 YYEKEE (reference sequence). CDR3 sequence reads: CASSFGLARTDTQYF. CDR3 nucleotide sequence: TGTGCCAGCAGCTTCGGACTAGCGCGCACAGATACGCAGTATTTT.

The V call is TRBV27, the J call TRBJ2-7; D ambiguous. Trimming pared 5 bases from V and 6 bases from J, leaving 17 bases between. The V gene's germline CDR1 is MNHEY and CDR2 SMNVEV (reference sequence). This CDR3 contains 14 residues. CDR3 loop: CASSPRTLILEQYF. The CDR3 coding sequence is TGTGCCAGCAGTCCACGGACCCTAATCCTCGAGCAGTACTTC.

V gene TRBV6-2 or TRBV6-3 combines with J gene TRBJ2-7; D is perhaps TRBD1 or TRBD2 (5 bases each). V dropped 4 bases and J dropped 0 bases, with 13 bases sitting between them. The CDR3 length is 15 residues. The germline gives CDR1 MNHEY, CDR2 SVGEGT. This CDR3 reads CASSWIGALSYEQYF. CDR3 DNA sequence: TGTGCCAGCAGTTGGATCGGGGCTCTCTCCTACGAGCAGTACTTC.